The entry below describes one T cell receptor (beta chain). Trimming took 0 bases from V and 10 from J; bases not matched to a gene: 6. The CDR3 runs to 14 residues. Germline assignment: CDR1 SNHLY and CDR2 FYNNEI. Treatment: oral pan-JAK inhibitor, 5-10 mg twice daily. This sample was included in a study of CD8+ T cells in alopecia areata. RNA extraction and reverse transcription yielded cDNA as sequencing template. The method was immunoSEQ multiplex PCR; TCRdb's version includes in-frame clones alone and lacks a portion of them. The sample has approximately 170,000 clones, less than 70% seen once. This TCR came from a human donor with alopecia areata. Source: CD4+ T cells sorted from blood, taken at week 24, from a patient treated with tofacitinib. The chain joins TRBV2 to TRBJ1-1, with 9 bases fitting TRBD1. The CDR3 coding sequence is TGTGCCAGCAGTGAAGCGAGTCGACAGGGGGGAGCTTTCTTT. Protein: CASSEASRQGGAFF.